This T cell receptor (beta chain) is from a study of T cell repertoires in cytomegalovirus infection. Study summary: Public TCR beta signatures provided an indication of both CMV infection and a matching HLA type.

Study-level findings and limits: There were HLA-C-restricted CMV-specific TCR beta clonotypes dominating the ex vivo response.

This clonotype has ten or more counts. Its specificity is unknown. TCRdb used MiXCR to reprocess the reads, holding one entry per CDR3 protein. In the table there are about 740,000 distinct CDR3 sequences, around a third of which are singletons. The trim removed 5 bases at V and 6 bases at J, leaving 8 bases unmatched. The CDR3 is made up of 15 amino acids. CDR1 and CDR2 from the germline V gene are SEHNR and FQNEAQ (reference sequence). The V call is TRBV7-9, the J call TRBJ2-1, with 9 bases aligning to TRBD2. The sequencing here drew on cultured PBMCs, taken from culture after CMV antigen stimulation. The receptor was isolated from a human donor in good health (CMV status not recorded). Some clones in this sample may be carry-over from other donors' samples. The CDR3: CASSILKREVNEQFF. The CDR3, as DNA: TGTGCCAGCAGCATACTGAAGCGGGAGGTCAATGAGCAGTTCTTC.